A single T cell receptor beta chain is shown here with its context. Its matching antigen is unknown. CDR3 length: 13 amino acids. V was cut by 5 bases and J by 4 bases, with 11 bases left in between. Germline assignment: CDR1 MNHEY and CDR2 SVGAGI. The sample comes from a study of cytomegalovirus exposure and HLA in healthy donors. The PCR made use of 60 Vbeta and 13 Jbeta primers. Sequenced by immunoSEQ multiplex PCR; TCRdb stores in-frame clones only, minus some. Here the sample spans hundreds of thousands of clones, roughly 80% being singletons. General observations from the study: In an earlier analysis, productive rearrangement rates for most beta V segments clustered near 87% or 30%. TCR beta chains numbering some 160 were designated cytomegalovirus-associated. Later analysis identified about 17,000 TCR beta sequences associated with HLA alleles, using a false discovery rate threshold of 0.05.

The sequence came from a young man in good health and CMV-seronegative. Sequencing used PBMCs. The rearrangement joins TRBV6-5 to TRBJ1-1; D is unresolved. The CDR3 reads CASSRVPSTEAFF. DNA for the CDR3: TGTGCCAGCAGTCGAGTTCCGAGCACTGAAGCTTTCTTT.